What follows are 18 T cell receptor beta chains derived from one specimen sequenced in a study of cytomegalovirus exposure and HLA in healthy donors. It was with 60 Vbeta and 13 Jbeta primers that the PCR ran. This table comes from immunoSEQ multiplex PCR, and its TCRdb copy is limited to in-frame clones, with some not included. The profile shows a few hundred thousand clones, approximately 83% of them singletons. Sequenced input: PBMCs. The origin of the receptors is a woman aged 45-59 years in good health and CMV-seropositive.

The V call is TRBV7-9, the J call TRBJ1-5; D unresolved. In germline, CDR1 is SEHNR, CDR2 FQNEAQ (reference sequence). The length of the CDR3 is 18 residues. The V and J ends lost 0 bases and 0 bases respectively, with 15 bases between them. The CDR3 DNA sequence: TGTGCCAGCAGCTTAGCTATGGCGGAACTTCATAGCAATCAGCCCCAGCATTTT. Translation: CASSLAMAELHSNQPQHF. The entire variable domain, with the rest obtained from reference TRBV7-9 and TRBJ1-5, is as follows: DTGVSQNPRHKITKRGQNVTFRCDPISEHNRLYWYRQTLGQGPEFLTYFQNEAQLEKSRLLSDRFSAERPKGSFSTLEIQRTEQGDSAMYLCASSLAMAELHSNQPQHFGDGTRLSIL.

V is TRBV27 and J is TRBJ2-1; D is unclear. The CDR3 extends over 13 amino acids. Germline assignment: CDR1 MNHEY and CDR2 SMNVEV (reference sequence). V was clipped by 4 bases and J by 4 bases, with 8 bases between them. The CDR3 region is CASSSTPYNEQFF. The CDR3 nucleotides read TGTGCCAGCAGTTCCACACCTTACAATGAGCAGTTCTTC.

This rearrangement joins TRBV6-6 to TRBJ2-1, with TRBD2 as a possible D gene (6 bases). This CDR3 has 16 amino acids. Germline V gives CDR1 MNHNY, CDR2 SVGAGI (reference sequence). V gave up 4 bases and J gave up 1 base, with 14 bases separating them. The chain's CDR3 is CASSWPRGNSYNEQFF. The CDR3 DNA is TGTGCCAGCAGTTGGCCTCGGGGGAATTCCTACAATGAGCAGTTCTTC.

With regard to this clone: The identical CDR3 is also encoded by other nucleotide sequences in the sample. This sequence joins TRBV19 and TRBJ2-1; D might be TRBD1 (6 bases). This CDR3 spans 12 amino acids. Germline CDR1 LNHDA, CDR2 SQIVND (reference sequence). Trimming pared 3 bases from V and 6 bases from J, leaving 6 bases between. The chain's CDR3 is CASSIRGNEQFF. CDR3 in DNA: TGTGCCAGTAGTATCAGGGGCAATGAGCAGTTCTTC. Complete variable domain (other parts from reference TRBV19 and TRBJ2-1): DGGITQSPKYLFRKEGQNVTLSCEQNLNHDAMYWYRQDPGQGLRLIYYSQIVNDFQKGDIAEGYSVSREKKESFPLTVTSAQKNPTAFYLCASSIRGNEQFFGPGTRLTVL.

The chain combines TRBV19 with TRBJ2-7, with D possibly matching TRBD2 (5 bases). The CDR3 is 18 amino acids. Germline CDR1 LNHDA, CDR2 SQIVND (reference sequence). V was trimmed by 0 bases and J by 0 bases, leaving 18 bases between them. The DNA for the CDR3 is TGTGCCAGTAGTATAGATACTGGCAGGACTCACCCCTCCTACGAGCAGTACTTC. Its translation is CASSIDTGRTHPSYEQYF.

This rearrangement joins TRBV6-5 to TRBJ1-3; D is uncertain. V was cut by 4 bases and J by 11 bases, with 9 bases left in between. The CDR3 spans 11 residues. Looked up from germline, CDR1 is MNHEY and CDR2 is SVGAGI. As DNA, the CDR3 is TGTGCCAGCAGTTCCTCGTCCGCCATATATTTT. It translates to CASSSSSAIYF.

This clone was counted once. The chain recombines TRBV28 with TRBJ1-5; 7 nucleotides agree with TRBD1. The CDR3 is 15 residues long. Trimming at V came to 6 bases and at J to 2 bases, leaving 7 bases not matched to a gene. Germline V gene sequence: CDR1 MDHEN, CDR2 SYDVKM. This CDR3 is CASRRTGGGNQPQHF. CDR3 in DNA: TGTGCCAGCAGACGGACAGGAGGTGGCAATCAGCCCCAGCATTTT. The variable domain in full, completed from reference TRBV28 and TRBJ1-5, reads DVKVTQSSRYLVKRTGEKVFLECVQDMDHENMFWYRQDPGLGLRLIYFSYDVKMKEKGDIPEGYSVSREKKERFSLILESASTNQTSMYLCASRRTGGGNQPQHFGDGTRLSIL.

This chain connects TRBV28 to TRBJ2-1; D not resolved. The CDR3 runs 13 residues. V was clipped by 3 bases and J by 4 bases, with 7 bases between them. Germline assignment: CDR1 MDHEN and CDR2 SYDVKM. This CDR3 reads CASSFYPYNEQFF. The CDR3 region has the DNA TGTGCCAGCAGTTTCTACCCTTACAATGAGCAGTTCTTC.

CDR3 region: CASTRTLGVAEQYF. CDR3 in DNA: TGTGCCAGCACTAGGACCCTGGGAGTTGCCGAGCAGTACTTC. The chain has TRBV6-1 and TRBJ2-7, with D possibly TRBD2 on 5 matching bases. CDR1 MNHNS and CDR2 SASEGT come from the germline V gene. The CDR3 covers 14 residues. The ends were cut back, 7 bases at V and 6 bases at J, with 19 bases in the middle.

The V gene is TRBV5-1, the J gene TRBJ1-2; a possible D gene is TRBD1 (5 bases). Germline V gene sequence: CDR1 SGHRS, CDR2 YFSETQ. CDR3 length: 15 residues. Trimming took 6 bases from V and 3 from J, leaving 18 bases between them. The CDR3 coding sequence is TGCGCCAGCACGGAGGGAGGGACCGGCTACTATGGCTACACCTTC. It is translated as CASTEGGTGYYGYTF.

The rearrangement uses TRBV11-3 and TRBJ1-3; 7 bases line up with TRBD1. The CDR3 is made up of 16 amino acids. CDR1 and CDR2 from the germline V gene are SGHNT and YENEEA. Unmatched junction bases numbered 7, after V lost 5 bases and J lost 0 bases. The CDR3 coding sequence is TGTGCCAGCAGCCACGGGCAGGGGGACTCTGGAAACACCATATATTTT. Encoded protein: CASSHGQGDSGNTIYF.

This chain links TRBV7-3 with TRBJ2-5; tentatively, D is TRBD2 (6 bases). The CDR3 consists of 15 residues. V shed 2 bases and J shed 4 bases, with 14 bases lying between them. Germline assignment: CDR1 SGHTA and CDR2 FQGTGA. DNA of the CDR3: TGTGCCAGCAGCTTAGATGGAGGGGACGGAGAGACCCAGTACTTC. Translating gives CASSLDGGDGETQYF.

J is TRBJ2-5 and V is TRBV28; 11 positions agree with TRBD2. Trimming at V came to 1 base and at J to 3 bases, leaving 7 bases not matched to a gene. Germline V gene data show CDR1 as MDHEN and CDR2 as SYDVKM. The CDR3 sequence is 17 residues long. CDR3 loop: CASSLLLAGGLEETQYF. The CDR3 region has the DNA TGTGCCAGCAGTTTATTGCTAGCGGGGGGCCTAGAAGAGACCCAGTACTTC.

This clone has only one observation. The V call is TRBV6-6, the J call TRBJ2-5, with D possibly TRBD1 on 5 matching bases. V lost 6 bases to trimming and J lost 2 bases, with 10 bases between them. CDR1 MNHNY and CDR2 SVGAGI come from the germline V gene (reference sequence). This CDR3 has 13 residues. CDR3 DNA sequence: TGTGCCAGCAGCAGACAGCTTCAAGAGACCCAGTACTTC. As protein: CASSRQLQETQYF.

Only a few counts were recorded for this clone. This same CDR3 is encoded by further DNA sequences in the sample. The chain carries TRBV19 and TRBJ1-5, with D maybe TRBD1 (6 bases). V was cut by 5 bases and J by 4 bases, with 12 bases left in between. Germline CDR1 reads LNHDA; CDR2 reads SQIVND (reference sequence). The CDR3 is 14 amino acids. The CDR3 DNA sequence: TGTGCCAGTAGTGCCACAGGGCTAAATCAGCCCCAGCATTTT. It codes for CASSATGLNQPQHF.

The chain couples TRBV6-1 to TRBJ2-7; possible D gene TRBD1, 6 bases. This CDR3 has 13 amino acids. Germline V gene data show CDR1 as MNHNS and CDR2 as SASEGT. V lost 6 bases and J lost 3, with 12 bases in between. The CDR3 is CASSFGQIYEQYF. DNA of the CDR3: TGTGCCAGCAGCTTCGGACAGATCTACGAGCAGTACTTC.

The chain joins TRBV28 to TRBJ2-5; TRBD1 agrees at 10 bases. The CDR3 loop spans 13 amino acids. The junction had 0 bases not matched to a gene; V was cut back by 3 bases and J by 5 bases. Germline V gene data show CDR1 as MDHEN and CDR2 as SYDVKM. The CDR3 here is CASSLDRGETQYF. CDR3 DNA: TGTGCCAGCAGTTTGGACAGGGGGGAGACCCAGTACTTC.

The chain is built from TRBV11-1 and TRBJ2-5; tentative D call: TRBD1 (6 bases). The CDR3 covers 12 residues. Germline values: CDR1 SGHAT, CDR2 FQDESV (reference sequence). The germline V and J ends were trimmed by 5 bases and 7 bases, with 11 bases remaining between them. Written as DNA, the CDR3 is TGTGCCAGCAGCCAAGAAGGGGGGACCCAGTACTTC. The encoded protein is CASSQEGGTQYF.